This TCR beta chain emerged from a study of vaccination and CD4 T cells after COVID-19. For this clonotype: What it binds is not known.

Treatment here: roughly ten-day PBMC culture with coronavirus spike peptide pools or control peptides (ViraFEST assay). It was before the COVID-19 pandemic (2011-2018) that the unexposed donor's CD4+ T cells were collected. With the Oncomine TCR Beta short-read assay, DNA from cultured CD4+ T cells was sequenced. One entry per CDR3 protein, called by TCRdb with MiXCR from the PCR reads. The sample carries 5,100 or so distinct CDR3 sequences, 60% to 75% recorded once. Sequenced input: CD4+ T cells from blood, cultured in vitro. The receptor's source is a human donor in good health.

The CDR3 region has the DNA TGTGCCAGCACCAATACCGGGGAGCTGTTTTTT. Amino acids: CASTNTGELFF. This sequence joins TRBV7-6 and TRBJ2-2; D is unclear. The germline gives CDR1 SGHVS, CDR2 FNYEAQ. Trimming took 7 bases from V and 5 from J, leaving 5 bases between them. This CDR3 is 11 amino acids long.